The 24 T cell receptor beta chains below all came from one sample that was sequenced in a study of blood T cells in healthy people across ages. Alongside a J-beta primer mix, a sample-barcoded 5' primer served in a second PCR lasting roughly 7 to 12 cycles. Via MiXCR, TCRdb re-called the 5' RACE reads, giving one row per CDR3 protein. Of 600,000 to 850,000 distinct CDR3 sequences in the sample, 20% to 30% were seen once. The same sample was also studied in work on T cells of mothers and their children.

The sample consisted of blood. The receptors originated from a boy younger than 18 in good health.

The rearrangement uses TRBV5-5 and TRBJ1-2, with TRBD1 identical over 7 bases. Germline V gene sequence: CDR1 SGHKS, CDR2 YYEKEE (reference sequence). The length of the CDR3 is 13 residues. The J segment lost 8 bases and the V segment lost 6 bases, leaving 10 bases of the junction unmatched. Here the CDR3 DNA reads TGTGCCAGCACCGGTCCAGGGGGGAGCGGCTACACCTTC. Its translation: CASTGPGGSGYTF.

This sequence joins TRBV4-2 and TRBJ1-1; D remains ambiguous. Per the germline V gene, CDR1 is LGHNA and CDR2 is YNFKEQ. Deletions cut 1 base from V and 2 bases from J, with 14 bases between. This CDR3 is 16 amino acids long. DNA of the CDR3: TGTGCCAGCAGCCAAGGGGCAGGCCTGCCCAACACTGAAGCTTTCTTT. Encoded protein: CASSQGAGLPNTEAFF.

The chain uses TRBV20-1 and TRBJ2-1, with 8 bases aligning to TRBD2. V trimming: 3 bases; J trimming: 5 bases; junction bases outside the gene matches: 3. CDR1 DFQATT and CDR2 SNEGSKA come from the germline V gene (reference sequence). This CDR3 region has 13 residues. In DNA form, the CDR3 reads TGCAGTGCTAGTTCGGGGGGGGACAATGAGCAGTTCTTC. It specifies CSASSGGDNEQFF.

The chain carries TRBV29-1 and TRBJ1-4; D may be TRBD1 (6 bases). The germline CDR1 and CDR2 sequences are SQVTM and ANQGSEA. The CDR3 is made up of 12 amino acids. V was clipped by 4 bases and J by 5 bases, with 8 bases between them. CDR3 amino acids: CSVAQGNEKLFF. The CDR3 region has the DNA TGCAGCGTTGCCCAGGGGAATGAAAAACTGTTTTTT.

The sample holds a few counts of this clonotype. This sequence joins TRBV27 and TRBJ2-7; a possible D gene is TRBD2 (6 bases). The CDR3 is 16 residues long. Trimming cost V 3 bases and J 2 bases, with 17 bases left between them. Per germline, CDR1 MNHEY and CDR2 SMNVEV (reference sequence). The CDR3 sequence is CASSLGGELDPYEQYF. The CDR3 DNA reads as TGTGCCAGCAGTTTGGGGGGAGAATTAGACCCCTACGAGCAGTACTTC.

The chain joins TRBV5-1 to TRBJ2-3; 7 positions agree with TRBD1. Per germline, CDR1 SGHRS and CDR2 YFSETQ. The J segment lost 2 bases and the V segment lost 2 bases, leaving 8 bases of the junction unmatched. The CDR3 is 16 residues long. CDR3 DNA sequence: TGCGCCAGCAGCTTACAGGGGCCGCAGACCACAGATACGCAGTATTTT. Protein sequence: CASSLQGPQTTDTQYF.

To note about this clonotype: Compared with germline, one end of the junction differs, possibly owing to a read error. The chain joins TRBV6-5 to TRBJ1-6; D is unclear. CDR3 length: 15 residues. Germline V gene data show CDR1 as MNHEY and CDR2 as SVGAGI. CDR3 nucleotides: TGTGCCAGCAGGGGTTCGGGGAAGGCGAATTCACTCCTCCACTTT. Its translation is CASRGSGKANSLLHF.

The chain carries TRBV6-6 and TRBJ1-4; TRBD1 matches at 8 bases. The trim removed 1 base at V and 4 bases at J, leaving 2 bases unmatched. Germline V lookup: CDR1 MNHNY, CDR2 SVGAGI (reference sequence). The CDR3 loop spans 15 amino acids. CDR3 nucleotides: TGTGCCAGCAGTTACTTTACAGGGGGTAATGAAAAACTGTTTTTT. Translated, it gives CASSYFTGGNEKLFF.

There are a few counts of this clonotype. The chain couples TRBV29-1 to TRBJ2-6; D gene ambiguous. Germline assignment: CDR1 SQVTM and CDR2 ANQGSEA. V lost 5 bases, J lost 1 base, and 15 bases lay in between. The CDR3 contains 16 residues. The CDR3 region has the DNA TGCAGCGTTATAATGACTGGCGTTTCTGGGGCCAACGTCCTGACTTTC. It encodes CSVIMTGVSGANVLTF.

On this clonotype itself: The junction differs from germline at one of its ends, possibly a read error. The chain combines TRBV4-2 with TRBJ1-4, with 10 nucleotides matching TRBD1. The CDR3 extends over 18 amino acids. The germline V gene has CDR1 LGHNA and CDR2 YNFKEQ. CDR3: CASSRGQGGLEDSEKLFF. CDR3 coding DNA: TGTGCCAGCAGCCGAGGACAGGGGGGATTGGAAGACAGTGAAAAGCTGTTTTTT.

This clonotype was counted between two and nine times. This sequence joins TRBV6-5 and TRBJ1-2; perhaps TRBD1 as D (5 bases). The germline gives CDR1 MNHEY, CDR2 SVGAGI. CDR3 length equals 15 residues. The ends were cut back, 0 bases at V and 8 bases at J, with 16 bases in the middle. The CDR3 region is CASSYSKGTAHGYTF. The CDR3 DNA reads TGTGCCAGCAGTTACTCGAAGGGGACCGCCCACGGCTACACCTTC.

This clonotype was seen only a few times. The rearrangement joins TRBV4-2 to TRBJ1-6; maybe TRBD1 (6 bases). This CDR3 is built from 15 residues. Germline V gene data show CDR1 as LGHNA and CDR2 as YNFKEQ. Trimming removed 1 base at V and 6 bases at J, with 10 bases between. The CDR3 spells CASSQVVGGNSPLHF. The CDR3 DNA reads TGTGCCAGCAGCCAAGTGGTAGGGGGTAATTCACCCCTCCACTTT.

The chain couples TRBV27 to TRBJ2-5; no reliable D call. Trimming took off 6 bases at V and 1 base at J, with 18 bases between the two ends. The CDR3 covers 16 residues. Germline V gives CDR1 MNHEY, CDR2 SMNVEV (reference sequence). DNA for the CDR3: TGTGCCAGCAGAATTGGGCGACGAGACCTCCAAGAGACCCAGTACTTC. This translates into CASRIGRRDLQETQYF.

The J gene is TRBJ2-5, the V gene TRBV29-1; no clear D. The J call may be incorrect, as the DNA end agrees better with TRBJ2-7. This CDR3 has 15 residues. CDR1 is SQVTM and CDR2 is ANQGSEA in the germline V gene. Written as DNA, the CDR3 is TGCAGCGTTGAAGATCGGGCAGGTTGGGCCTACGAGCAGTACTTC. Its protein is CSVEDRAGWAYEQYF.

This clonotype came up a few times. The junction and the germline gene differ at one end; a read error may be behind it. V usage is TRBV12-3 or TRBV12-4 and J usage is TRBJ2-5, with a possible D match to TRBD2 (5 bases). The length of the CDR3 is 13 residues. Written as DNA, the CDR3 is TGTGCCAGCAGTACCCACCGAGCGGCTGAGCGGTTCTTC. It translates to CASSTHRAAERFF.

Here the CDR3 reads CASSLRVAGVYEQYF. CDR3 nucleotides: TGTGCCAGCAGCCTCAGGGTAGCGGGAGTCTACGAGCAGTACTTC. The chain is built from TRBV3-1 and TRBJ2-7; 9 bases match TRBD2. V gave up 4 bases and J gave up 3 bases; unmatched junction bases: 7. Germline V lookup: CDR1 LGHDT, CDR2 YNNKEL (reference sequence). The CDR3 contains 15 residues.

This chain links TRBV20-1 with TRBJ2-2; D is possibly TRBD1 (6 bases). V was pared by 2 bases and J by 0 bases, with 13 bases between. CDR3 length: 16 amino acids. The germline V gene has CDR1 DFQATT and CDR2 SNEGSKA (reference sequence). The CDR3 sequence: CSARSTGTTNTGELFF. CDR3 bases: TGCAGTGCTAGATCAACCGGGACAACGAACACCGGGGAGCTGTTTTTT.

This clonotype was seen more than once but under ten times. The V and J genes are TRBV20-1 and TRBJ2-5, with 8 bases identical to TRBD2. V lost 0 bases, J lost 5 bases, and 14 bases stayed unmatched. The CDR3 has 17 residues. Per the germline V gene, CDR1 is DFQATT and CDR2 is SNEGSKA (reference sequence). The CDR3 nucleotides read TGCAGTGCTAGAGATAGTCCCGGGACTAGGGATTCGGAGACCCAGTACTTC. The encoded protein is CSARDSPGTRDSETQYF.

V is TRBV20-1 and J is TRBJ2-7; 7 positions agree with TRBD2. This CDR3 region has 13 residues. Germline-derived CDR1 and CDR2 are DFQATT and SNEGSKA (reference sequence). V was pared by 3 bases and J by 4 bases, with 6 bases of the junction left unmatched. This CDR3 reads CSASTGGPYEQYF. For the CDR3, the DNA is TGCAGTGCTAGTACGGGAGGTCCATACGAGCAGTACTTC.

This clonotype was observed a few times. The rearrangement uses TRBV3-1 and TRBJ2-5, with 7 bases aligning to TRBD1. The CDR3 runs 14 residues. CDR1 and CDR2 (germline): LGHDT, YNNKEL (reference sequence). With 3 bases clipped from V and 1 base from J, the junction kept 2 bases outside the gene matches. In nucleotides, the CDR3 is TGTGCCAGCAGCCACTGGGACAGCCAAGAGACCCAGTACTTC. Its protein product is CASSHWDSQETQYF.

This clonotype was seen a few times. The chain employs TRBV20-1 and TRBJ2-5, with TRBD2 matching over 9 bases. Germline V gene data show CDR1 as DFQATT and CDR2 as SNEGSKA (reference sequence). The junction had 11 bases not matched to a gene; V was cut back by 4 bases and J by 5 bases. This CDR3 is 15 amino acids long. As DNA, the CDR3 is TGCAGTGCTAATATCCCGGGACTAGCTACGGAGACCCAGTACTTC. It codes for CSANIPGLATETQYF.

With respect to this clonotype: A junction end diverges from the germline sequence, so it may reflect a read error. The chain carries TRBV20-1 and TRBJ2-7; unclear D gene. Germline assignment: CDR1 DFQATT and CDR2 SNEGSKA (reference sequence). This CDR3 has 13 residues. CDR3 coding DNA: TGCAGCGCTAGAGTCCCAGGCTCCTACGAGCAGTACTTC. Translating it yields CSARVPGSYEQYF.

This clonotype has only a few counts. The CDR3 here is CASSSTGDSYNEQFF. CDR3 coding DNA: TGTGCCAGCAGCTCGACGGGAGACTCCTACAATGAGCAGTTCTTC. This rearrangement joins TRBV7-9 to TRBJ2-1, with D possibly TRBD2 on 6 matching bases. Germline CDR1 is SEHNR and CDR2 is FQNEAQ (reference sequence). There are 15 residues in the CDR3. The V end lost 4 bases, the J end lost 0 bases, and 10 bases lay between the germline ends.

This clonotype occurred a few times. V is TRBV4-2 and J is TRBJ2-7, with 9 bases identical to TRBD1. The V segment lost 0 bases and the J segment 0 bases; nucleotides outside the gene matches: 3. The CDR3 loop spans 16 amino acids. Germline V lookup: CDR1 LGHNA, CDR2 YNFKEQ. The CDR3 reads CASSQDLGQGSYEQYF. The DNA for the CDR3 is TGTGCCAGCAGCCAAGATCTGGGACAGGGCTCCTACGAGCAGTACTTC.